The 28 T cell receptor beta chains below come from one sample, sequenced in a study of T cells in Graves' hyperthyroidism and ophthalmopathy. TCR beta CDR3 regions were amplified from RNA transcripts. Primed by the HTBI set, a first-round RT-PCR was run on the TCR CDR3. MiXCR, run by TCRdb on the multiplex PCR reads, gives a single entry per CDR3 protein. The sample contains approximately 380,000 distinct CDR3 sequences, 15% to 20% of which appear only once. The sequenced sample was blood. The receptors were gathered from a woman aged 18-29 years with Graves' hyperthyroidism.

Many counts were recorded for this clonotype. The rearrangement uses TRBV11-1 and TRBJ2-5; D ambiguous. The CDR3 has 14 amino acids. Trimming removed 6 bases from V and 1 base from J, with 12 bases in between. The germline gives CDR1 SGHAT, CDR2 FQDESV (reference sequence). The CDR3 loop is CASSPRIVQETQYF. The CDR3 DNA follows: TGTGCCAGCAGTCCGAGAATCGTCCAAGAGACCCAGTACTTC.

This clonotype was recorded many times. The J gene is TRBJ1-1, the V gene TRBV30; D gene ambiguous. V gave up 5 bases and J gave up 4 bases, with 8 bases separating them. The germline CDR1 and CDR2 sequences are GTSNPN and SVGIG (reference sequence). The CDR3 has 11 amino acids. The CDR3 coding sequence is TGTGCCTGGGAGGACGGCACTGAAGCTTTCTTT. Translated, it gives CAWEDGTEAFF.

This clonotype was detected many times. The chain uses TRBV11-1 and TRBJ2-5; TRBD1 or TRBD2 may be the D gene (5 bases each). Deletions cut 3 bases from V and 3 bases from J, with 14 bases between. The CDR3 runs to 15 residues. The germline gives CDR1 SGHAT, CDR2 FQDESV (reference sequence). The DNA for the CDR3 is TGTGCCAGCAGCTTCCGGGGACCTTGGGAAGAGACCCAGTACTTC. It encodes CASSFRGPWEETQYF.

Remarks on this clonotype: A clone one base away is much larger, so this may be a read error. V gene TRBV12-3 or TRBV12-4 combines with J gene TRBJ1-1; TRBD1 aligns across 10 bases. Trimming cost V 5 bases and J 6 bases; bases outside gene matches: 3. The CDR3 consists of 13 residues. DNA for the CDR3: TGTGCCAGCAGTCATGGACAGGGGGCTGAAGCTTTCTTT. Translating it yields CASSHGQGAEAFF.

This clonotype has only a few counts. The chain combines TRBV18 with TRBJ2-7, with D possibly matching TRBD1 (5 bases). Germline V CDR1 and CDR2: KGHSH, LQKENI. The length of the CDR3 is 19 residues. Trimming removed 2 bases at V and 3 bases at J, with 26 bases between. The CDR3 nucleotides read TGTGCCAGCTCACCAATAGCATCAGCCACCCAGGGTGGTGACTACGAGCAGTACTTC. Protein product: CASSPIASATQGGDYEQYF.

This clonotype has more than one count but fewer than ten. The CDR3 bases are TGCAGTGCTCGCGGTGGTCTGACAGGGGAAGAGACCCAGTACTTC. This sequence encodes CSARGGLTGEETQYF. This chain connects TRBV20-1 to TRBJ2-5; 8 nucleotides align to TRBD1. The CDR3 extends over 15 amino acids. CDR1 and CDR2 from the germline V gene are DFQATT and SNEGSKA (reference sequence). The junction had 11 bases not matched to a gene; V was cut back by 5 bases and J by 3 bases.

The V and J genes are TRBV7-2 and TRBJ2-5; D is unclear. The CDR3 has 15 residues. Per the germline V gene, CDR1 is SGHTA and CDR2 is FQGNSA. V was shortened by 5 bases and J by 5 bases, with 18 bases between the two germline ends. CDR3 protein: CASSRPIVGWETQYF. Written as DNA, the CDR3 is TGTGCCAGCAGCCGTCCAATTGTGGGTTGGGAGACCCAGTACTTC.

This clonotype has a handful of counts. This chain connects TRBV10-3 to TRBJ2-2; the match to TRBD1 covers 7 bases. The CDR3 has 15 residues. The germline V gene encodes CDR1 ENHRY and CDR2 SYGVKD. V lost 5 bases and J lost 5; bases outside the gene matches: 8. The CDR3 coding sequence is TGTGCCATCAGTTCCGAAAGACAGGGAACCGGGGAGCTGTTTTTT. Its translation is CAISSERQGTGELFF.

This chain joins TRBV12-3 or TRBV12-4 and TRBJ2-7, with 7 bases lining up with TRBD2. J was trimmed by 3 bases and V by 6 bases; bases with no gene match: 14. The length of the CDR3 is 16 residues. CDR3 coding DNA: TGTGCCAGCAGACCTCCCGTTTTTGCGGGAGTCTACGAGCAGTACTTC. Its protein product is CASRPPVFAGVYEQYF.

This clonotype was detected many times. The chain has TRBV6-5 and TRBJ1-2; D might be TRBD1 (5 bases). The CDR3 is made up of 16 amino acids. Germline CDR1 MNHEY, CDR2 SVGAGI. V was cut by 5 bases and J by 6 bases, with 22 bases left in between. The CDR3 nucleotides are TGTGCCAGCAGTCGGGACCTGGAGAGCGCATCCCATGGCTACACCTTC. This codes for CASSRDLESASHGYTF.

A few counts support this clonotype. The J gene is TRBJ1-5, the V gene TRBV28; a possible D gene is TRBD1 (5 bases). This CDR3 spans 15 amino acids. Per the germline V gene, CDR1 is MDHEN and CDR2 is SYDVKM. Trimming stripped 4 bases from V and 7 bases from J, with 17 bases between. The CDR3 region has the DNA TGTGCCAGCAGTTCCCCGTCTGGGGGTGTACAGCCCCAGCATTTT. It encodes CASSSPSGGVQPQHF.

The sample holds many counts of this clonotype. This rearrangement joins TRBV5-1 to TRBJ2-6; D gene uncertain. The CDR3 totals 15 residues. Germline V lookup: CDR1 SGHRS, CDR2 YFSETQ. Trimming stripped 5 bases from V and 1 base from J, with 10 bases between. DNA for the CDR3: TGCGCCAGCAGTCCGATTGAGTCTGGGGCCAACGTCCTGACTTTC. Its protein product is CASSPIESGANVLTF.

This clonotype came up many times. The rearrangement uses TRBV14 and TRBJ2-4, with 10 bases fitting TRBD2. Germline V lookup: CDR1 SGHDN, CDR2 FVKESK. V dropped 1 base and J dropped 2; count of bases not matched to a gene: 2. The CDR3 is 16 amino acids. This chain's CDR3 is CASSQVAGGTKNIQYF. CDR3 coding DNA: TGTGCCAGCAGCCAAGTAGCGGGGGGAACCAAAAACATTCAGTACTTC.

This clonotype was recorded at least ten times. This chain links TRBV4-2 with TRBJ1-5; D unclear. This CDR3 spans 18 amino acids. V was clipped by 0 bases and J by 0 bases, with 15 bases between them. Germline CDR1 is LGHNA and CDR2 is YNFKEQ. CDR3 nucleotide sequence: TGTGCCAGCAGCCAAGACGGGGTCGGCTTCGCTAGCAATCAGCCCCAGCATTTT. Translation: CASSQDGVGFASNQPQHF.

There are many counts of this clonotype. A clone one base away is much larger, so this may be a read error. The chain recombines TRBV6-2 or TRBV6-3 with TRBJ2-2, with 8 bases lining up with TRBD1. Looked up from germline, CDR1 is MNHEY and CDR2 is SVGEGT. The CDR3 consists of 18 residues. The CDR3 DNA sequence: TGTACCAGCAGTCTACGGACAGGGAGTAACGCGAACACCGGGGAGCTGTTTTTT. Translating gives CTSSLRTGSNANTGELFF.

This clonotype has at least ten counts. The junction differs from germline at one of its ends, possibly a read error. The chain joins TRBV12-3 or TRBV12-4 to TRBJ1-1; 9 nucleotides match TRBD1. This CDR3 comprises 14 residues. CDR3 DNA: TGTGCCAGCAGCTTAGGACAGGGGATAGCTGAAGCTTTCTTT. Its protein is CASSLGQGIAEAFF.

In its sample, this clonotype was seen a few times. The chain's CDR3 is CASRGIGQGGSYEQYF. In nucleotides, the CDR3 is TGTGCCAGCAGGGGAATCGGACAGGGGGGGTCCTACGAGCAGTACTTC. This chain links TRBV11-1 with TRBJ2-7; 10 bases fit TRBD1. The V gene's germline CDR1 is SGHAT and CDR2 FQDESV (reference sequence). This CDR3 contains 16 residues. Trimming at V came to 6 bases and at J to 1 base, leaving 9 bases not matched to a gene. Using reference TRBV11-1 and TRBJ2-7 for the parts outside the CDR3, the full variable domain is EAEVAQSPRYKITEKSQAVAFWCDPISGHATLYWYRQILGQGPELLVQFQDESVVDDSQLPKDRFSAERLKGVDSTLKIQPAELGDSAMYLCASRGIGQGGSYEQYFGPGTRLTVT.

The chain has TRBV6-1 and TRBJ2-5, with D uncertain. Germline V CDR1 and CDR2: MNHNS, SASEGT. Deletions cut 0 bases from V and 3 bases from J, with 14 bases between. The CDR3 totals 16 residues. The DNA of the CDR3 is TGTGCCAGCAGTGAAGCGCAGGACGGACCGAAAGAGACCCAGTACTTC. Its translation: CASSEAQDGPKETQYF.

The sample holds many counts of this clonotype. The genes are TRBV20-1 and TRBJ1-2, with D uncertain. This CDR3 has 13 residues. From germline, CDR1 is DFQATT and CDR2 SNEGSKA (reference sequence). Trimming took 5 bases from V and 2 from J, leaving 12 bases between them. CDR3 DNA sequence: TGCAGTGCTTTCTACACGGAAAACTATGGCTACACCTTC. It is translated as CSAFYTENYGYTF.

There are many counts of this clonotype. A single base separates this from a much larger clone, so it may be a read error. V gene TRBV3-1 combines with J gene TRBJ1-1; no reliable D call. Trimming removed 1 base at V and 0 bases at J, with 3 bases between. This CDR3 is 13 amino acids long. CDR1 LGHDT and CDR2 YNNKEL come from the germline V gene (reference sequence). This CDR3 is CASSQAMNTEAFF. DNA for the CDR3: TGTGCCAGCAGCCAAGCCATGAACACTGAAGCTTTCTTT.

Note on this clonotype: At one boundary the junction diverges from the germline segment, which might be a read error. The chain employs TRBV4-1 and TRBJ1-2; D is possibly TRBD1 (6 bases). CDR1 is MGHRA, CDR2 YSYEKL, per germline. The CDR3 is 12 amino acids. The CDR3 sequence: CASSQAVGTRVF. In nucleotides, the CDR3 is TGCGCCAGCAGCCAAGCCGTAGGGACACGAGTCTTC.

This clonotype was found many times. The rearrangement joins TRBV6-2 or TRBV6-3 to TRBJ1-2; possibly TRBD1 for D (6 bases). Germline CDR1 is MNHEY and CDR2 is SVGEGT. Trimming left V 7 bases short and J 7 bases short, with 13 bases between. The CDR3 is made up of 12 amino acids. The CDR3 nucleotides read TGTGCCAGCAACCGACAGGATGGTGGCTACACCTTC. The encoded protein is CASNRQDGGYTF.

This clonotype was observed a handful of times. This chain links TRBV20-1 with TRBJ2-2; D might be TRBD1 (6 bases). CDR3 length equals 14 residues. The V end was cut by 3 bases, the J end by 3 bases, with 11 bases between. In germline, CDR1 is DFQATT, CDR2 SNEGSKA (reference sequence). The CDR3 coding sequence is TGCAGTGCTAGCAAAACAGGGCACACCGGGGAGCTGTTTTTT. Translated: CSASKTGHTGELFF.

The rearrangement uses TRBV11-2 and TRBJ2-2; tentatively, D is TRBD2 (5 bases). The CDR3 has 16 residues. V was cut by 5 bases and J by 4 bases, with 17 bases left in between. Germline CDR1 SGHAT, CDR2 FQNNGV. This chain's CDR3 is CASSTRASSVTGELFF. As DNA, the CDR3 is TGTGCCAGCAGCACCCGAGCTAGCTCTGTCACCGGGGAGCTGTTTTTT.

In its sample, this clonotype was seen many times. This chain uses TRBV18 with TRBJ2-5; D unresolved. The CDR3 runs to 13 residues. Trimming removed 4 bases at V and 4 bases at J, with 10 bases between. The germline V gene encodes CDR1 KGHSH and CDR2 LQKENI. The CDR3 sequence: CASSLRYGETQYF. Written as DNA, the CDR3 is TGTGCCAGCTCACTCCGATACGGAGAGACCCAGTACTTC. The whole variable domain, remainder taken from reference TRBV18 and TRBJ2-5, is NAGVMQNPRHLVRRRGQEARLRCSPMKGHSHVYWYRQLPEEGLKFMVYLQKENIIDESGMPKERFSAEFPKEGPSILRIQQVVRGDSAAYFCASSLRYGETQYFGPGTRLLVL.

This clonotype was seen repeatedly, ten times or more. J is TRBJ2-7 and V is TRBV7-9; possibly TRBD2 for D (5 bases). The CDR3 runs 15 residues. V lost 5 bases and J lost 0, with 14 bases in between. Germline CDR1 is SEHNR and CDR2 is FQNEAQ (reference sequence). The CDR3 nucleotides are TGTGCCAGCAGCATGGGAGCCGGGATCTCCTACGAGCAGTACTTC. Its protein product is CASSMGAGISYEQYF.

Many counts were recorded for this clonotype. The rearrangement uses TRBV5-1 and TRBJ2-7; D uncertain. Trimming left V 4 bases short and J 0 bases short, with 14 bases between. The germline gives CDR1 SGHRS, CDR2 YFSETQ. The length of the CDR3 is 15 residues. CDR3 region: CASSEIDGTSYEQYF. CDR3 sequence (DNA): TGCGCCAGCAGCGAAATTGACGGAACCTCCTACGAGCAGTACTTC.

This clonotype was counted many times. The V call is TRBV29-1, the J call TRBJ1-1; a weak D match, TRBD1 (5 bases). The CDR3 runs to 15 residues. V lost 4 bases and J lost 3, with 18 bases in between. Germline CDR1 and CDR2: SQVTM and ANQGSEA. CDR3 loop: CSVGTSLLADTEAFF. The CDR3 DNA sequence: TGCAGCGTTGGGACATCTCTTTTGGCGGACACTGAAGCTTTCTTT.